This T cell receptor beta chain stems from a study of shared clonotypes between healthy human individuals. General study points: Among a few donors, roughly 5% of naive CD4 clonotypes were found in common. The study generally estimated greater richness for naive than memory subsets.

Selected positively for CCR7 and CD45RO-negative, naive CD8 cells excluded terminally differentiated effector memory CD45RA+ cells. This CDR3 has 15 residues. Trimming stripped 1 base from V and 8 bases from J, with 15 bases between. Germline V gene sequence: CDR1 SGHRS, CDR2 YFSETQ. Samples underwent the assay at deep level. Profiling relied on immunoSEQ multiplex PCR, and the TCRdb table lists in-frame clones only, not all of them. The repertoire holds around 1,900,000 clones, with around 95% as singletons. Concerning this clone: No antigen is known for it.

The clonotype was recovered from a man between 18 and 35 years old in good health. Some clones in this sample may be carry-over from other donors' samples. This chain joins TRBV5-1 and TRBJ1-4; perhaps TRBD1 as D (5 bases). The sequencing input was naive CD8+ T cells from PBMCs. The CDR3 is CASSLRPGLNEKLFF. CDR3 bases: TGCGCCAGCAGCTTGCGGCCAGGGCTGAACGAAAAACTGTTTTTT.